This TCR beta chain was documented in a study of OX40 agonist ivuxolimab in advanced cancers. Study summary: Eligibility admitted prior anti-PD-1, anti-PD-L1 or anti-CTLA-4 therapy; 35% to 40% had some. Partial responses were recorded for three patients, including one with hepatocellular carcinoma and two with cutaneous melanoma. Notes on the study in general: Individuals who were partial responders at 0.1-3.0 mg/kg had clonal expansion that ranked among the lowest.

A remark on this clone: Its antigen is not identified.

Some clones are missing from TCRdb's copy, which holds only in-frame ones; the method was immunoSEQ multiplex PCR. The sample yields 40,000 to 55,000 clones, about 89% seen once. CDR1 and CDR2 (germline): SGHAT, FQNNGV. The V segment lost 5 bases and the J segment 2 bases; nucleotides outside the gene matches: 6. The CDR3 consists of 16 residues. The sequencing used CD4+ or CD8+ T cells sorted from blood, collected in a trial of the OX40 agonist ivuxolimab. This chain connects TRBV11-2 to TRBJ2-1, with 10 nucleotides matching TRBD2. The TCR was taken from an adult with an advanced solid tumor such as melanoma, head and neck, liver or kidney cancer. CDR3 DNA: TGTGCCAGCAGCCCTAGTGGGACTAGCGCCTACAATGAGCAGTTCTTC. It specifies CASSPSGTSAYNEQFF.